This is a list of T cell receptor beta chains from one sample in a study of cytomegalovirus exposure and HLA in healthy donors. Only in-frame clones appear in the TCRdb table, and some are missing; sequencing was by immunoSEQ multiplex PCR. The sample table includes 160,000 or so clones. The specimen sequenced was PBMCs. The receptors were sampled from a man aged 25-40 years in good health and CMV-seronegative. Each CDR3 is given with its conserved first and last residue. A D gene is named only where the DNA matches it firmly.

V gene	J gene	D gene	CDR3 DNA	CDR3 protein
TRBV7-2	TRBJ1-5	.	TGTGCCAGCAGCTTAGGTGGGGCAGGAGGGCTCGATCAGCCCCAGCATTTT	CASSLGGAGGLDQPQHF
TRBV4-1	TRBJ2-7	TRBD2	TGCGCCAGCAGCCCGGGAGCGGGGGAACTACGAGGGCAGTACTTC	CASSPGAGELRGQYF
TRBV19	TRBJ1-1	TRBD1	TGTGCCAGTAGTATGAGGTTAGGGACAGGGATCACTGAAGCTTTCTTT	CASSMRLGTGITEAFF
TRBV20-1	TRBJ2-1	.	TGCAGTGCCCCTAGTTACGATGAGCAGTTCTTC	CSAPSYDEQFF
TRBV11-2	TRBJ1-3	.	TGTGCCAGCCCAGGGCATGACGAAAACACCATATATTTT	CASPGHDENTIYF
TRBV7-2	TRBJ2-5	TRBD1	TGTGCCAGCAGCTGGGGACAGGGTTGGGAGACCCAGTACTTC	CASSWGQGWETQYF
TRBV30	TRBJ2-3	.	TGTGCCTGGACCTTGCGGGGCGAAGGAGATACGCAGTATTTT	CAWTLRGEGDTQYF
TRBV11-2	TRBJ2-1	TRBD2	TGTGCCAGCAGCAATGGTAGGGCGGGAGGGCCCACCGGCAACAATGAGCAGTTCTTC	CASSNGRAGGPTGNNEQFF
TRBV7-9	TRBJ1-5	TRBD1	TGTGCCAGCAGCTCGGGACAGTTGAGGCATTTT	CASSSGQLRHF
TRBV30	TRBJ1-1	TRBD1	TGTGCCTGGATACAGGGGGCTAACACTGAAGCTTTCTTT	CAWIQGANTEAFF
TRBV6-5	TRBJ2-1	TRBD2	TGTGCCAGCAGTTACGGGGGACTAGCGAGTGAGCAGTTCTTC	CASSYGGLASEQFF
TRBV19	TRBJ1-1	TRBD1	TGTGCCACCGCCCAGGGGGCGGTGGAAGCTTTCTTT	CATAQGAVEAFF
TRBV7-8	TRBJ1-2	.	TGTGCCAGCAGCTTAGGTTTACGGGTAGGAGGCTACACCTTC	CASSLGLRVGGYTF
TRBV6-1	TRBJ2-5	.	TGTGCCAGCTATGGCTCACAGGAGACCCAGTACTTC	CASYGSQETQYF
TRBV7-8	TRBJ1-4	TRBD1	TGTGCCAGCAGCTTAGAGGGGACAGGGCCCGCGGGGACTAATGAAAAACTGTTTTTT	CASSLEGTGPAGTNEKLFF
TRBV6-5	TRBJ1-2	.	TGTGCCAGCAGTTATTCTTTTACGGCACGTGAGGGCCTAAACTTC	CASSYSFTAREGLNF
TRBV7-6	TRBJ2-3	.	TGTGCCAGCAGCGGGGGCGGGAGCCTAGATACGCAGTATTTT	CASSGGGSLDTQYF
TRBV5-1	TRBJ2-5	TRBD2	TGCGCCAGCAGCTTGGGGTTTTCAGCGGGAGCTCAAGAGACCCAGTACTTC	CASSLGFSAGAQETQYF
TRBV28	TRBJ1-4	TRBD1	TGTGCCAGCAGCCGGGACAGGGGAAGGGAAAAACTGTTTTTT	CASSRDRGREKLFF
TRBV5-6	TRBJ2-7	TRBD2	TGTGCCAGCAGCTTGCTAGCGGGAGAGTCCTACGAGCAGTACTTC	CASSLLAGESYEQYF
TRBV6-1	TRBJ1-1	.	TGTGCCAGCGGTTCAGGAACTGAAGCTTTCTTT	CASGSGTEAFF
TRBV23-1	TRBJ2-3	TRBD2	TGCGCCAGCAGTCACCGGGACCTAGCGGGAGCAATCACAGATACGCAGTATTTT	CASSHRDLAGAITDTQYF
TRBV5-1	TRBJ1-1	.	TGCGCCAGCATTCTGTATCCAGGATGGACTGAAGCTTTCTTT	CASILYPGWTEAFF
TRBV10-3	TRBJ2-4	TRBD1	TGTGCCATCAGTGATGGGACAGAAAACATTCAGTACTTC	CAISDGTENIQYF
TRBV9	TRBJ1-1	TRBD1	TGTGCCAGCAGCGTAGAGGGACAGCCCTTCACTGAAGCTTTCTTT	CASSVEGQPFTEAFF
TRBV28	TRBJ2-7	TRBD2	TGTGCCAGCCGCGGGAGGGCCTACGAGCAGTACTTC	CASRGRAYEQYF
TRBV13	TRBJ2-1	.	TGTGCCAGCAGCCTGGGGACTTCCAATGAGCAGTTCTTC	CASSLGTSNEQFF
TRBV2	TRBJ1-1	.	TGTGCCAGCAGTGAGGTGAAAGGGGAGAACACTGAAGCTTTCTTT	CASSEVKGENTEAFF